These 18 T cell receptor beta chains came from one sample sequenced in a study of cytomegalovirus exposure and HLA in healthy donors. Primers: 60 Vbeta forward and 13 Jbeta reverse. Here immunoSEQ multiplex PCR was the method, and the copy in TCRdb shows in-frame clones only, minus some. The sample contains some 110,000 clones, approximately 78% of which appear only once. The specimen sequenced was PBMCs. The receptors come from a man aged 25 to 40 in good health and CMV-seropositive.

The chain carries TRBV19 and TRBJ1-1; possible D gene TRBD1, 5 bases. The length of the CDR3 is 14 residues. The V gene's germline CDR1 is LNHDA and CDR2 SQIVND (reference sequence). V gave up 4 bases and J gave up 1 base, with 10 bases separating them. The DNA of the CDR3 is TGTGCCAGTAGTAAGCGGGACCGGAACACTGAAGCTTTCTTT. This translates into CASSKRDRNTEAFF.

The chain couples TRBV27 to TRBJ1-1, with 9 bases matching TRBD1. The germline gives CDR1 MNHEY, CDR2 SMNVEV (reference sequence). V lost 3 bases and J lost 5; bases outside the gene matches: 7. The CDR3 covers 15 residues. Here the CDR3 DNA reads TGTGCCAGCAGTTTCTGGACAGGGGAAACAACTGAAGCTTTCTTT. Translating gives CASSFWTGETTEAFF.

This clone has a single count. This chain uses TRBV4-2 with TRBJ1-3; D gene uncertain. V was shortened by 4 bases and J by 4 bases, with 8 bases between the two germline ends. CDR3 length: 13 residues. Germline assignment: CDR1 LGHNA and CDR2 YNFKEQ. CDR3 in amino acids: CASSPDIGNTIYF. The DNA of the CDR3 is TGTGCCAGCAGCCCCGACATCGGAAACACCATATATTTT.

The chain couples TRBV15 to TRBJ1-1; TRBD1 is a possible D gene (6 bases). Germline loops: CDR1 LNHNV, CDR2 YYDKDF (reference sequence). V lost 3 bases and J lost 4, with 12 bases in between. The CDR3 is 14 residues long. CDR3 nucleotides: TGTGCCACCAGCAGGAGGGCAGGGGCCACTGAAGCTTTCTTT. It translates to CATSRRAGATEAFF.

The chain employs TRBV28 and TRBJ1-3, with a weak D call TRBD1 (6 bases). In germline, CDR1 is MDHEN, CDR2 SYDVKM. This CDR3 is 12 amino acids long. Written as DNA, the CDR3 is TGTGCGGGGGGGCTCAATGGAAACACCATATATTTT. Its translation is CAGGLNGNTIYF.

Only one count was recorded for this clone. The chain employs TRBV5-6 and TRBJ2-7, with 9 bases identical to TRBD2. The CDR3 is made up of 14 amino acids. V lost 4 bases to trimming and J lost 7 bases; unmatched junction nucleotides: 9. The germline V gene encodes CDR1 SGHDT and CDR2 YYEEEE. CDR3 sequence (DNA): TGTGCCAGCAGCCATAGCGGGAGTTCTCGAGAGCAGTACGTC. Its protein product is CASSHSGSSREQYV.

The chain joins TRBV2 to TRBJ1-1; D is uncertain. The CDR3 covers 13 residues. Trimming took off 6 bases at V and 4 bases at J, with 12 bases between the two ends. The V gene's germline CDR1 is SNHLY and CDR2 FYNNEI. The CDR3 here is CASSLYRGTEAFF. Written as DNA, the CDR3 is TGTGCCAGCAGCTTATACCGGGGCACTGAAGCTTTCTTT.

V usage is TRBV25-1 and J usage is TRBJ2-7, with TRBD1 matching 7 bases. V gave up 4 bases and J gave up 3 bases; unmatched junction bases: 6. Germline CDR1 MGHDK, CDR2 SYGVNS. The CDR3 covers 14 residues. The CDR3 DNA follows: TGTGCCAGCAGTGTCTCGAGACAGGGCTACGAGCAGTACTTC. Amino acids: CASSVSRQGYEQYF.

This chain connects TRBV5-6 to TRBJ1-1, with a weak D call TRBD1 (5 bases). This CDR3 is 13 amino acids long. Germline V gene lookup returns CDR1 SGHDT and CDR2 YYEEEE. Deletions cut 3 bases from V and 1 base from J, with 7 bases between. CDR3 DNA sequence: TGTGCCAGCAGCTGGGGGGGGAACACTGAAGCTTTCTTT. Its protein product is CASSWGGNTEAFF.

The chain combines TRBV5-5 with TRBJ1-1; D ambiguous. Trimming took 0 bases from V and 5 from J, leaving 14 bases between them. Germline assignment: CDR1 SGHKS and CDR2 YYEKEE (reference sequence). The CDR3 loop spans 15 amino acids. DNA of the CDR3: TGTGCCAGCAGCTTGGGGCGGTCTAGAGGAACTGAAGCTTTCTTT. Translating gives CASSLGRSRGTEAFF.

V is TRBV7-2 and J is TRBJ2-7, with TRBD2 identical over 8 bases. With 4 bases clipped from V and 8 bases from J, the junction kept 7 bases outside the gene matches. CDR1 is SGHTA and CDR2 is FQGNSA in the germline V gene. This CDR3 comprises 13 residues. The CDR3 DNA is TGTGCCAGCAGCTCTTATAGCGGGGCAAAGCAGTACTTC. Protein sequence: CASSSYSGAKQYF.

The J gene is TRBJ2-2, the V gene TRBV28; 10 bases line up with TRBD2. The CDR3 extends over 14 amino acids. Germline V gene sequence: CDR1 MDHEN, CDR2 SYDVKM. The junction had 5 bases not matched to a gene; V was cut back by 7 bases and J by 6 bases. The CDR3 protein is CASTSGGAAGELFF. CDR3 DNA: TGTGCCAGCACAAGCGGGGGGGCGGCCGGGGAGCTGTTTTTT.

The chain recombines TRBV5-1 with TRBJ2-1; a possible D gene is TRBD2 (7 bases). This CDR3 has 18 amino acids. Trimming removed 6 bases at V and 4 bases at J, with 26 bases between. Germline V lookup: CDR1 SGHRS, CDR2 YFSETQ. This chain's CDR3 is CASIPEVSGGGIYNEQFF. In DNA, the CDR3 is TGCGCCAGCATCCCTGAGGTCTCTGGGGGGGGCATTTACAATGAGCAGTTCTTC.

The chain joins TRBV9 to TRBJ2-7; 9 bases align to TRBD1. CDR1 and CDR2 from the germline V gene are SGDLS and YYNGEE. The trim removed 4 bases at V and 6 bases at J, leaving 8 bases unmatched. There are 14 residues in the CDR3. The CDR3 region is CASSRDRDLLEQYF. CDR3 DNA sequence: TGTGCCAGCAGCAGGGACAGGGATCTTCTCGAGCAGTACTTC. The full variable domain, its missing parts supplied by reference TRBV9 and TRBJ2-7, is DSGVTQTPKHLITATGQRVTLRCSPRSGDLSVYWYQQSLDQGLQFLIQYYNGEERAKGNILERFSAQQFPDLHSELNLSSLELGDSALYFCASSRDRDLLEQYFGPGTRLTVT.

In DNA form, the CDR3 reads TGTGCCAGCAGCTTGGACGGGGGGGCCCCTAACTATGGCTACACCTTC. It is translated as CASSLDGGAPNYGYTF. The chain links TRBV5-6 to TRBJ1-2; TRBD1 is a possible D gene (6 bases). Germline V lookup: CDR1 SGHDT, CDR2 YYEEEE. V dropped 0 bases and J dropped 0 bases, with 12 bases sitting between them. The CDR3 totals 16 residues.

The V gene is TRBV5-1, the J gene TRBJ2-1; 8 bases line up with TRBD2. The CDR3 covers 16 residues. Trimming removed 3 bases from V and 3 bases from J; junction bases left unmatched: 8. Germline CDR1 reads SGHRS; CDR2 reads YFSETQ. In nucleotides, the CDR3 is TGCGCCAGCAGCTGGGCTCTAGCGGGCGACTACAATGAGCAGTTCTTC. Its protein is CASSWALAGDYNEQFF.

This chain uses TRBV5-3 with TRBJ2-1; 7 bases are shared with TRBD1. TRBV5-3 is assigned to the ORF class and has an uncertain function. V dropped 5 bases and J dropped 2; count of bases not matched to a gene: 13. The CDR3 totals 17 residues. DNA for the CDR3: TGTGCCAGAAGTAAGACAGGGTTCGGTGAGCCCTACAATGAGCAGTTCTTC. It yields the protein CARSKTGFGEPYNEQFF.

This rearrangement joins TRBV7-8 to TRBJ1-2; 10 bases fit TRBD1. With V trimmed by 1 base and J by 4 bases, 9 bases remained unmatched. This CDR3 has 17 residues. The germline V gene encodes CDR1 SGHVS and CDR2 FQNEAQ. The CDR3 here is CASSLGPRTGGVYGYTF. The CDR3 DNA sequence: TGTGCCAGCAGCTTAGGACCCAGGACAGGGGGAGTCTATGGCTACACCTTC.